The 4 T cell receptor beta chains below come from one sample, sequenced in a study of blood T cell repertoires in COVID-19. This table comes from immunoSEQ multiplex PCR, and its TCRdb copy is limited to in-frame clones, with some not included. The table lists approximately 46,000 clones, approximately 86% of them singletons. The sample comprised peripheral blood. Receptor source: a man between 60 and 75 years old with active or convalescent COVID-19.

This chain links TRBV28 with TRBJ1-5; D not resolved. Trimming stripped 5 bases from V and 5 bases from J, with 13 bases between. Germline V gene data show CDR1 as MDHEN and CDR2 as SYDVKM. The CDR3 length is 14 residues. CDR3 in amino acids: CASSPIAGDQPQHF. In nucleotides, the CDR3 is TGTGCCAGCAGTCCCATTGCGGGAGATCAGCCCCAGCATTTT.

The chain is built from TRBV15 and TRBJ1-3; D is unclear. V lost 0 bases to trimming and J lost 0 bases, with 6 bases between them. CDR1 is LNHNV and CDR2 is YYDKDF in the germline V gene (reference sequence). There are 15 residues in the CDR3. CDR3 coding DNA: TGTGCCACCAGCAGAGACAGTTCCTCTGGAAACACCATATATTTT. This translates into CATSRDSSSGNTIYF.

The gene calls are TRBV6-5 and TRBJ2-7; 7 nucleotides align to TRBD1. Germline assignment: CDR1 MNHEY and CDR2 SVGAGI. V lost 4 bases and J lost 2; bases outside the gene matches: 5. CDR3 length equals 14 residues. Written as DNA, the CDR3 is TGTGCCAGCAGTTCTGGACAGGATCCCTACGAGCAGTACTTC. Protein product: CASSSGQDPYEQYF.

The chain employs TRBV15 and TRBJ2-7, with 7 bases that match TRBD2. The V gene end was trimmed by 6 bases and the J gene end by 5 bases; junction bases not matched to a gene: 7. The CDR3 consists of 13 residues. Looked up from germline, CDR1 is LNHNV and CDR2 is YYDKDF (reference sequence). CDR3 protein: CATSNGGNNEQYF. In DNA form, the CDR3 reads TGTGCCACCAGTAACGGGGGGAACAACGAGCAGTACTTC.